Sequencing of this T cell receptor (beta chain) was carried out in a study of OX40 agonist ivuxolimab in advanced cancers. For context, the study as a whole: Ivuxolimab, which targeted the costimulatory receptor OX40 (CD134), was an agonistic, fully human IgG2 monoclonal antibody. Prior anti-PD-1, anti-PD-L1 or anti-CTLA-4 therapy was permitted, and approximately 40% of dose-escalation patients had received checkpoint inhibitors. Intravenous ivuxolimab was administered to patients every 2 weeks at six dose levels: 0.01, 0.1, 0.3, 1.5, 3 and 10 mg/kg. The paper reports the monotherapy dose-escalation portion (N of about 47 patients) of the phase I ivuxolimab trial. Partial responses occurred in three dose-escalation patients: two with cutaneous melanoma and one with hepatocellular carcinoma. The point of sequencing TCRbeta in the periphery was to test whether ivuxolimab changed TCR sequence diversity and drove clonal T-cell expansion. A male proportion of about 79% and a mean age of 60 years, ranging from about 23 to 79, were recorded for the dose-escalation cohort. Of the roughly 51 dose-escalation patients, hepatocellular carcinoma was present in about 20, melanoma in roughly 15, renal cell carcinoma in 9 and head and neck cancer in 9. Results and caveats for the whole study, not just this receptor: Clonal expansion of both CD4+ and CD8+ blood T cells was observed from baseline to week 6 at doses 0.1 to 3.0 mg/kg. Antigen specificity was not determined for the clonally expanded peripheral T cells. Low levels of normalized T-cell clonal expansion were also seen in some nonresponding patients. In the 0.1-3.0 mg/kg groups, partial responders were among the patients with the lowest normalized peripheral clonal expansion, particularly in CD8+ T cells. After ivuxolimab, expanded clones were on average more numerous among CD8+ T cells than among CD4+ T cells.

The trial excluded patients who had a history of autoimmune disease or who were on systemic immunosuppression. Peripheral blood for TCR sequencing was collected from all dose cohorts at baseline, on cycle 4 day 1, and on cycle 7 day 1. The samples were drawn from a first-in-human, open-label, multicenter phase I dose-escalation trial of ivuxolimab. Adults with locally advanced or metastatic melanoma, renal cell, hepatocellular, or head and neck squamous cell carcinoma were enrolled in the trial. Before TCR sequencing, CD4+ T cells and CD8+ T cells from peripheral blood were sorted into separate populations. Taken from the germline V gene (reference sequence), the CDR1 and CDR2 loops are LNHDA and SQIVND. The CDR3 runs 15 residues from the cysteine to the phenylalanine. The DNA shown is the 45-base CDR3, in frame from base 1. A distance of 17 bases separates the germline ends of V and J, which lose 7 bases and 2 bases respectively.

This clone showed up just once. The specificity of this receptor is unknown. No base quality information exists; no much larger clone differs at one position. Genomic DNA was extracted from sorted cells for sequencing of the TCRbeta CDR3 region. The immunoSEQ Assay was used to sequence the TCRbeta CDR3 regions. TCRdb took over this immuneACCESS table, retaining in-frame rearrangements with V and J assigned. Such tables are incomplete; in checked studies, under half of the missing clones stem from an unresolved V gene, and the remainder is unexplained. A total of 60,000 to 85,000 clones appear in this sample, roughly nine tenths of them only once. Approximately 4% of the sample belongs to the ten largest clones.

The receptor was isolated from an adult with an advanced solid tumor such as melanoma, head and neck, liver or kidney cancer. This receptor chain uses TRBV19 and TRBJ1-1; a weak D assignment points to TRBD1 (5 bases agree). Sequenced material: CD4+ or CD8+ T cells sorted from blood, taken in a trial of the OX40 agonist ivuxolimab. The CDR3 here reads CASTVTGTFNTEAFF. Here is the DNA: TGTGCCAGTACTGTTACAGGAACATTTAACACTGAAGCTTTCTTT.